This T cell receptor beta chain derives from a study of T cells in localized non-small cell lung cancer. Points from the study as a whole: When the top 100 tumor clones were examined, a median about 60 of them also appeared in the adjacent lung, which was paired and uninvolved.

Concerning this clone: Antigen specificity is unknown.

CDR3 length: 13 residues. V was shortened by 0 bases and J by 14 bases, with 16 bases between the two germline ends. CDR1 and CDR2 (germline): ENHRY, SYGVKD. Data came from immunoSEQ multiplex PCR; TCRdb stores just in-frame clones and leaves some out. The data contain 40,000 to 60,000 clones, 81% of them singletons. This clonotype was sampled from a man aged 35-75 years with stage III lung adenocarcinoma. This rearrangement joins TRBV10-3 to TRBJ1-2; the D gene is possibly TRBD1 (5 bases). The input for sequencing was peripheral blood mononuclear cells, taken before any cancer treatment. The CDR3 is CAISESGREVQTF. The DNA of the CDR3 is TGTGCCATCAGTGAGTCGGGCAGGGAGGTGCAGACCTTC.